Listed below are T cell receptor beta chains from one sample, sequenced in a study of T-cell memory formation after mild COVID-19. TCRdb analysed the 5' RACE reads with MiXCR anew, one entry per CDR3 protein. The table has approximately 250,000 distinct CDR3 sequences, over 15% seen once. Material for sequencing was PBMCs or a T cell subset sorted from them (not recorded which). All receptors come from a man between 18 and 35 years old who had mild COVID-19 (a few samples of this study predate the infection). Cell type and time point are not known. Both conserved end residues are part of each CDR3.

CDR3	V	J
CSARAWGGDTQYF	TRBV20-1	TRBJ2-3
CATSRVRGMGSPLHF	TRBV15	TRBJ1-6
CASSQDDRAGTEAFF	TRBV4-2	TRBJ1-1
CASSLAPLAGGYNEQFF	TRBV5-1	TRBJ2-1
CASSLVETQYF	TRBV7-2	TRBJ2-5
CASSFSLNEQFF	TRBV12-3/TRBV12-4	TRBJ2-1
CSARGGRTYEQYF	TRBV29-1	TRBJ2-7
CASSLASGGGDTQYF	TRBV7-6	TRBJ2-3
CASSLSGTETQYF	TRBV5-6	TRBJ2-5
CASSSDNTAFF	TRBV5-6	TRBJ1-1
CASSQEFQGETQYF	TRBV14	TRBJ2-5
CASSQGQAGNTEKLFF	TRBV4-2	TRBJ1-4
CASSLRTAKDGYTF	TRBV12-3/TRBV12-4	TRBJ1-2
CASSLGLPQPGELFF	TRBV7-2	TRBJ2-2
CASSQVASLWFQYF	TRBV4-1	TRBJ2-5
CSASRNEAFF	TRBV20-1	TRBJ1-1
CASSTLAGGLGKNIQYF	TRBV12-3/TRBV12-4	TRBJ2-4
CSAKPRDSSSPLYGYTF	TRBV20-1	TRBJ1-2
CASNEGGAANIQYF	TRBV9	TRBJ2-4
CASRTRATDTQYF	TRBV12-3/TRBV12-4	TRBJ2-3
CASSPAARITDTQYF	TRBV7-2	TRBJ2-3
CASSEEFTGTPVSTDTQYF	TRBV25-1	TRBJ2-3
CAISESTGVPNEQFF	TRBV10-3	TRBJ2-1
CSVDRGLSYNEQFF	TRBV29-1	TRBJ2-1
CASSLWGGESNNEQFF	TRBV7-2	TRBJ2-1
CSVGTLISTDTQYF	TRBV29-1	TRBJ2-3
CASSLFPDSNQPQHF	TRBV5-1	TRBJ1-5
CASSETRDTQYF	TRBV9	TRBJ2-3
CASLNSGANVLTF	TRBV18	TRBJ2-6
CASSLVGGADTQYF	TRBV7-2	TRBJ2-3
CASSSPWAEEAFF	TRBV12-3/TRBV12-4	TRBJ1-1
CASSEGGRDGGYTF	TRBV25-1	TRBJ1-2
CASSLTSREDYGYTF	TRBV5-1	TRBJ1-2
CASNPQGGMPGYTF	TRBV6-5	TRBJ1-2
CASSPGGALYEQFF	TRBV7-3	TRBJ2-1
CASSFTLSTQYF	TRBV12-3/TRBV12-4	TRBJ2-3
CSVAYSGANVLTF	TRBV29-1	TRBJ2-6
CASRSSGVGTGELFF	TRBV6-5	TRBJ2-2
CASSPRTGRAYEQYF	TRBV6-5	TRBJ2-7
CASSPRDREFGKLFF	TRBV7-6	TRBJ1-4
CASSRRNNQPQHF	TRBV23-1	TRBJ1-5
CSVAWGHTIYF	TRBV29-1	TRBJ1-3
CASSLGTGYETQYF	TRBV9	TRBJ2-5
CSAGGGNQPQHF	TRBV20-1	TRBJ1-5
CSAVSGGAQETQYF	TRBV20-1	TRBJ2-5
CSARNPGTSGVNEQFF	TRBV20-1	TRBJ2-1
CASSPGTGGGKGSVNEQFF	TRBV12-3/TRBV12-4	TRBJ2-1
CASSLDWAGANVLTF	TRBV5-1	TRBJ2-6
CASSSWGPSTDTQYF	TRBV9	TRBJ2-3
CASSRREVYGYTF	TRBV3-1	TRBJ1-2
CASSHPQGAHQPQHF	TRBV7-2	TRBJ1-5
CASSQVDPGEQYF	TRBV4-3	TRBJ2-7
CASSQDGSTDTQYF	TRBV4-3	TRBJ2-3
CASSFIRGTDTQYF	TRBV12-3/TRBV12-4	TRBJ2-3